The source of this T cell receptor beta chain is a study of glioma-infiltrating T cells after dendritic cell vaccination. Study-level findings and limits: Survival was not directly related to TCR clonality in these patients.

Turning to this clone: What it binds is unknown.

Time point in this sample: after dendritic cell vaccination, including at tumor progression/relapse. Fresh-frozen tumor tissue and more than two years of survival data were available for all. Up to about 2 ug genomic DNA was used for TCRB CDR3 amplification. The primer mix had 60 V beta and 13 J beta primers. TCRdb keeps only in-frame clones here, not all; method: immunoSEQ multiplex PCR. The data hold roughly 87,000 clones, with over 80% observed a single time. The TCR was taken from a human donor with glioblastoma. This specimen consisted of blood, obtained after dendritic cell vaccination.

The CDR3: CASSQRRDRGMNTEAFF. CDR3 in DNA: TGTGCCAGCAGCCAGCGACGGGACAGGGGTATGAACACTGAAGCTTTCTTT. This rearrangement joins TRBV4-2 to TRBJ1-1, with 10 nucleotides matching TRBD1. Germline V gives CDR1 LGHNA, CDR2 YNFKEQ. The CDR3 is 17 amino acids. The V gene end was trimmed by 3 bases and the J gene end by 0 bases; junction bases not matched to a gene: 7.